This TCR beta chain stems from a study of shared clonotypes between healthy human individuals (dated by TCRdb to the early 2020s). The study in broad terms: The cohort comprised two women and three men aged 18 to 49 years. Each donor's leukapheresis produced roughly between about 0.9 and 9.5 billion PBMCs. For each donor, CD4 naive and CD4 memory were each run on three plates, CD8 naive on two plates, and CD8 memory on one plate. Different laboratories and diverse techniques were used to prepare libraries and sequence TCR repertoires, to increase sequencing depth and limit assay-specific biases. To estimate repertoire size and how much clonotype sharing occurs between individuals, the study deeply sequenced the blood TCR repertoires of five healthy adults. Paper-wide results and their limitations: Larger estimated clonotype richness was generally found for naive subsets than for memory subsets. Pairwise subsampling indicated that sequencing depth was expected to affect the degree of clonotype sharing among donors. Because the study included a small number of donors, the genetic and exposure-history diversity represented was limited. About 5% of naive CD4, 3.5% of naive CD8, approximately 2.2% of memory CD4, and roughly 0.4% of memory CD8 clonotypes were shared across a handful of donors. Sampling was restricted to blood, and TCR repertoires in tissues likely differ from the TCR repertoires found in blood. Compared with non-shared clonotypes, clonotypes shared by all four sorted-subset donors had higher generation probabilities. Incomplete sequencing was indicated by rarefaction of sorted-subset datasets, despite the large sequencing depth.

Trimming takes 6 bases from V and 6 bases from J, and the germline ends sit 12 bases apart. The germline V gene sets CDR1 to SGHNT and CDR2 to YENEEA. The CDR3 goes from the cysteine to the phenylalanine over 13 residues. Of all the DNA, just the CDR3 is kept, 39 bases in frame from base 1. CD8 naive samples were obtained by positive selection for CCR7 among CD45RO-negative cells, yielding a CD45RA+CCR7+ population from which TemRA cells were excluded. The donors were healthy, HIV-negative adults with no recently reported acute infections or vaccinations. Only Caucasian adults living in Nashville, Tennessee, USA were represented among the donors. Blood was obtained by leukapheresis, after which PBMCs were separated by Ficoll-Histopaque density gradient centrifugation and cryopreserved in liquid nitrogen vapor phase. Analytical flow cytometry was used to check the purity and quantity of every magnetically sorted T cell population. Genomic DNA was isolated from every sorted fraction and measured by UV absorbance on a Nanodrop 2000c.

As for this clone: Its antigen is unknown. No much larger clone exists at a distance of one base, and base qualities are not known.

Using the deep immunoSEQ assay, TCR CDR3 regions were amplified from genomic DNA by multiplex PCR. For each cell subset, the extracted genomic DNA was distributed evenly across all wells of several immunoSEQ 96-well plates, and each plate served as one replicate. Each replicate PCR for sorted subsets received about 220 ng genomic DNA, equal to roughly 30,000 T cell genomes. Purified libraries were measured with a Qubit 3.0 fluorometer, size-checked on a Bioanalyzer 2100, and measured again with the KAPA Library Quantification kit. Each immunoSEQ 96-well plate was sequenced on its own single-read 150-cycle Illumina NextSeq 550 flow cell. The study's processing was this. Because the immunoSEQ output included only junctional sequences and no quality scores, the filtering could not be the same as the filtering used for full-length reads. Sequences were annotated with PyIR, a Python wrapper for IgBLAST v1.9, and V/J genes and CDR3 were assigned using IMGT germline references. Reads with weak V/J assignments (E-value above 1e-6), missing CDR3, stop codons, out-of-frame junctions, or ambiguous translated residues were removed. A V3J clonotype was defined by an identical inferred V gene, J gene, and CDR3 amino acid sequence. Percentage overlap between repertoires was computed as shared unique clonotypes divided by the size of the smaller repertoire. RTK rarefaction, the Chao1 estimator, and Recon v2.1 estimates of unobserved clonotypes were used to assess repertoire richness. Generation probabilities for all TCRbeta clonotypes obtained by the gDNA method from a handful of donors were computed using OLGA. TCRdb carries this immuneACCESS record with in-frame sequences only. Its versions omit some clonotypes, under half of them owing to an unresolved V gene in the studies checked, with the rest unexplained. V, J and clone size are those of that table, while D and trimming were read from the DNA. This sample has about 550,000 clones in its table, and around 95% of those were observed once. Of the sample, 0.11% falls within the top ten clones.

This clonotype was obtained from a young woman in good health. The sample consisted of naive CD8+ T cells sorted from blood. The cell subset or site label here, explained by the study, means: CD45RA+CCR7+. The sequence is built from TRBV11-3 and TRBJ2-1, with no confidently assigned D gene. The DNA sequence follows: TGTGCCAGCAGGGGCCGCGGTAGCAATGAGCAGTTCTTC. Translation gives CASRGRGSNEQFF.